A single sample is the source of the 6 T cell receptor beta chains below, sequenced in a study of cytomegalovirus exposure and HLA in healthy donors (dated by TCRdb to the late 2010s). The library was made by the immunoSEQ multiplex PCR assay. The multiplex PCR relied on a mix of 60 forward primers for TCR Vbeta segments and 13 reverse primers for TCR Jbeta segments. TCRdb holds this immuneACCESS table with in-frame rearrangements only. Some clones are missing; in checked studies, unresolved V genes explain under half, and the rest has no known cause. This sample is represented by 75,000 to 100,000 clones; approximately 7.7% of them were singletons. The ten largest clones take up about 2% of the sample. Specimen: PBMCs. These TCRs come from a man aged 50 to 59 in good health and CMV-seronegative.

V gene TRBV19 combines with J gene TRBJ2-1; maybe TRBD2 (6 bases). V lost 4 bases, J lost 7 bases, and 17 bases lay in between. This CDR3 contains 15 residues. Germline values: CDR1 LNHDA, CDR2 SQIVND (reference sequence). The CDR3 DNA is TGTGCCAGTAGTACGACGGGAGTTCGATCGAATGAGCAGTTCTTC. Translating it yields CASSTTGVRSNEQFF.

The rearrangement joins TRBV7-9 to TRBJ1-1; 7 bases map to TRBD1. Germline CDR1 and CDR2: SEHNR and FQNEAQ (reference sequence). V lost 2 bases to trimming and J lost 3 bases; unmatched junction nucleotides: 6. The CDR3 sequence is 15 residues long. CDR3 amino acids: CASSLSGTGDTEAFF. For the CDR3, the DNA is TGTGCCAGCAGCTTATCCGGTACAGGGGACACTGAAGCTTTCTTT.

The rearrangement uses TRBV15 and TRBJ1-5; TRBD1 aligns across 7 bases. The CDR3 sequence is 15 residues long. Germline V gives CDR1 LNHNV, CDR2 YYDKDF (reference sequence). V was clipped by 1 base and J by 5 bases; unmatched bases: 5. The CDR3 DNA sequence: TGTGCCACCAGCAGAGGGGGACAGTGGGATCAGCCCCAGCATTTT. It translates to CATSRGGQWDQPQHF.

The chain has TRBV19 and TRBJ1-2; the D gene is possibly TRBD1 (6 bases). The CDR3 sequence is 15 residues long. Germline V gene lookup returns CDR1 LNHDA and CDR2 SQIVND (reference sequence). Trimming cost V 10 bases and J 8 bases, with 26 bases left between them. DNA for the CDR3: TGTGCCACGATGGAGAAGGGGGTCCAACCCGGAGGCTACACCTTC. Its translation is CATMEKGVQPGGYTF.

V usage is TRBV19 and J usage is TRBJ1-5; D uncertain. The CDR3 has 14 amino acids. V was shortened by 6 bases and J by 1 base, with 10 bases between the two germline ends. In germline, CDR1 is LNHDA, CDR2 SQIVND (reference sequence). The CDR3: CASRGGLSNQPQHF. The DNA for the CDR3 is TGTGCCAGTAGGGGTGGACTGAGCAATCAGCCCCAGCATTTT.

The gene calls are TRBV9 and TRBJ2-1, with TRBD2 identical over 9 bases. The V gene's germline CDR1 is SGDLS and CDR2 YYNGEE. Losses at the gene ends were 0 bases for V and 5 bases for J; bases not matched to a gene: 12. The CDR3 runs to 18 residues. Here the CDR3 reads CASSVEAGGPFGDNEQFF. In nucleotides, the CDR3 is TGTGCCAGCAGCGTAGAGGCGGGAGGGCCCTTTGGGGACAATGAGCAGTTCTTC.